This T cell receptor (beta chain) appears in the sequencing data of a study of blood T cell repertoires in COVID-19. As for the study in general: PBMCs, B-cell-depleted T cells, or T cells were the source of the cDNA or gDNA that made up the material.

The table came from immunoSEQ multiplex PCR; TCRdb's copy has only in-frame clones and leaves some out. Of 50,000 to 65,000 clones in the sample, around 90% are singletons; the top ten hold 22%. In germline, CDR1 is LNHDA, CDR2 SQIVND (reference sequence). The trim removed 1 base at V and 4 bases at J, leaving 4 bases unmatched. The CDR3 spans 15 residues. Material for sequencing was peripheral blood. J is TRBJ2-3 and V is TRBV19, with 8 bases lining up with TRBD2. This TCR came from an elderly woman with COVID-19, enrolled during active disease. The CDR3 reads CASSIAGGPPDTQYF. CDR3 coding DNA: TGTGCCAGTAGTATAGCGGGGGGGCCCCCAGATACGCAGTATTTT.